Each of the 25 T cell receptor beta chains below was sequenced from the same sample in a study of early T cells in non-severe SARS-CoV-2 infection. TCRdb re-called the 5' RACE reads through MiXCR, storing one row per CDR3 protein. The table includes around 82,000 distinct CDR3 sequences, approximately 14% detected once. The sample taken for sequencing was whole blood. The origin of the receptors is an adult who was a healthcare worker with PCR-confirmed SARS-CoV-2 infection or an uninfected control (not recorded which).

For the CDR3, the DNA is TGTGCCAGCAGTCCCCCGGGGGGCCACGCAGATACGCAGTATTTT. Protein: CASSPPGGHADTQYF. This chain links TRBV12-3 or TRBV12-4 with TRBJ2-3; possibly TRBD2 for D (7 bases). V lost 5 bases and J 4 bases, leaving 16 bases between the germline ends. The CDR3 has 15 amino acids.

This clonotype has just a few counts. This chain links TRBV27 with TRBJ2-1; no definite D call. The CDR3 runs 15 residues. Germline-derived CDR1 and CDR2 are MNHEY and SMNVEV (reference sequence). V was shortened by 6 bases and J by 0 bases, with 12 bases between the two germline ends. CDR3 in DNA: TGTGCCAGCAGCCGACCGACCAACTCCTACAATGAGCAGTTCTTC. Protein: CASSRPTNSYNEQFF.

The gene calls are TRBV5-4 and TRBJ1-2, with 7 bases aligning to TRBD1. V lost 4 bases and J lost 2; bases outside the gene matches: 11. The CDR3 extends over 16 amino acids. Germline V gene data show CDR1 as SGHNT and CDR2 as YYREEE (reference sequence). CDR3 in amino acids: CASSHNGQALNYGYTF. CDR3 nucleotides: TGTGCCAGCAGCCACAATGGACAGGCGTTAAACTATGGCTACACCTTC.

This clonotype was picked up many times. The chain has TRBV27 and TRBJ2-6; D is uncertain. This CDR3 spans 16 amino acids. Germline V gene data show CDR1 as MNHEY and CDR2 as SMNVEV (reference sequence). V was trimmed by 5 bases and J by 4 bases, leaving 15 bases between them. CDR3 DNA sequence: TGTGCCAGCAGTCTCTGGACCCCGACGGGGGCCAACGTCCTGACTTTC. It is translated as CASSLWTPTGANVLTF.

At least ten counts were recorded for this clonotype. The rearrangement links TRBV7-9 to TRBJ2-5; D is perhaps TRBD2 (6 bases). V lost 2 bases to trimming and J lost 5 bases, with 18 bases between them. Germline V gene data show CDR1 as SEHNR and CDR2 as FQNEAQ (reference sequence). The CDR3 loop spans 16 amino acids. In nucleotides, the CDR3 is TGTGCCAGCAGCTTATCCTCCCGGCGGGACGGGGAGACCCAGTACTTC. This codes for CASSLSSRRDGETQYF.

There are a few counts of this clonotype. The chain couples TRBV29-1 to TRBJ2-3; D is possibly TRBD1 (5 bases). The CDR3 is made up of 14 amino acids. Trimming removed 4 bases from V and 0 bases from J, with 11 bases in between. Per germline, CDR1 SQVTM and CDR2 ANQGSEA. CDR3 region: CSVVTDPSTDTQYF. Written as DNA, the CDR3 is TGCAGCGTTGTGACAGACCCTAGCACAGATACGCAGTATTTT.

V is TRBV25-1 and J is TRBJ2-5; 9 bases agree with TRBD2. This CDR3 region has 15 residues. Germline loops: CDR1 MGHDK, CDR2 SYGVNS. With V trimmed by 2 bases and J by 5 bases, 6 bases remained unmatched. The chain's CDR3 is CASSEAGGPRETQYF. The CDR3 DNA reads TGTGCCAGCAGTGAAGCGGGGGGGCCGAGGGAGACCCAGTACTTC. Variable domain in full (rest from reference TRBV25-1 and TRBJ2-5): EADIYQTPRYLVIGTGKKITLECSQTMGHDKMYWYQQDPGMELHLIHYSYGVNSTEKGDLSSESTVSRIRTEHFPLTLESARPSHTSQYLCASSEAGGPRETQYFGPGTRLLVL.

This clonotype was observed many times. In nucleotides, the CDR3 is TGTGCCAGCAGCCAGGGCAATGAGCAGTTCTTC. Protein sequence: CASSQGNEQFF. The chain links TRBV27 to TRBJ2-1, with TRBD1 as a possible D gene (5 bases). Trimming took 6 bases from V and 6 from J, leaving 6 bases between them. Germline V lookup: CDR1 MNHEY, CDR2 SMNVEV (reference sequence). The CDR3 runs to 11 residues.

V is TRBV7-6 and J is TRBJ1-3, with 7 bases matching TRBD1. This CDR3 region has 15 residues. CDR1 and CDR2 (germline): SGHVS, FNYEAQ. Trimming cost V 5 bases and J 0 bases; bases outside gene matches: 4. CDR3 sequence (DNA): TGTGCCAGCAGCCGGACAGGCGGCTCTGGAAACACCATATATTTT. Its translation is CASSRTGGSGNTIYF.

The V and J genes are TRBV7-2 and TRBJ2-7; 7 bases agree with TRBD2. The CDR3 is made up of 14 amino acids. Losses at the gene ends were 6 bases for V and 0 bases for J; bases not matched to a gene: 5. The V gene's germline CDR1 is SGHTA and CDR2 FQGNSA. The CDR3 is CASSTGTTSYEQYV. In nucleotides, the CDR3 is TGTGCCAGCAGTACCGGGACTACCTCCTACGAGCAGTACGTC.

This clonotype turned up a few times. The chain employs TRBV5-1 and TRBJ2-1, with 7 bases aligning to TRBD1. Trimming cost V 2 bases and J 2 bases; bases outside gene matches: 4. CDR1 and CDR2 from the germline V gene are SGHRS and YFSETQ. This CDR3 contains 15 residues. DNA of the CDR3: TGCGCCAGCAGCTTAGCCGGGACAGCCTACAATGAGCAGTTCTTC. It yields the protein CASSLAGTAYNEQFF.

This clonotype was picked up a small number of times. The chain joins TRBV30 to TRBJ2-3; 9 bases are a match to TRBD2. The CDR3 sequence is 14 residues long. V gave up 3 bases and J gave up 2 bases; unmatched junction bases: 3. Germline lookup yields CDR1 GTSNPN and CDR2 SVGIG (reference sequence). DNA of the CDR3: TGTGCCTGGAGGGGGGGACTAGCCACAGATACGCAGTATTTT. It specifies CAWRGGLATDTQYF.

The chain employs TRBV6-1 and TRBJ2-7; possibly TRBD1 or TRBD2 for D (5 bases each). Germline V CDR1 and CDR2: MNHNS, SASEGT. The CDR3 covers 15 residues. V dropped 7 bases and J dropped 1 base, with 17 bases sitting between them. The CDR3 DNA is TGTGCCAGCACTCCCACCGGGACCCAATCCTACGAGCAGTACGTC. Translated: CASTPTGTQSYEQYV.

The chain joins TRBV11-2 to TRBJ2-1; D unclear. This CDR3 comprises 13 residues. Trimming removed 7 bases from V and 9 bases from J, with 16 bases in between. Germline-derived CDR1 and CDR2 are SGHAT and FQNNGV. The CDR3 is CASTSRSMVEQFF. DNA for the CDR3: TGTGCCAGCACCAGTCGGTCCATGGTTGAGCAGTTCTTC.

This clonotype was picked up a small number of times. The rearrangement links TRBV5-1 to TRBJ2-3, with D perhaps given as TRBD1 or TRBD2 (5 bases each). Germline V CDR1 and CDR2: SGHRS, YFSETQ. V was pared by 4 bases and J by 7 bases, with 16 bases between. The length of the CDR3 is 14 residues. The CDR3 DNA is TGCGCCAGCAGCGTATACGGGACCCAAAATACGCAGTATTTT. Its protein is CASSVYGTQNTQYF. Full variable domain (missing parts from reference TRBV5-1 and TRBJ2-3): KAGVTQTPRYLIKTRGQQVTLSCSPISGHRSVSWYQQTPGQGLQFLFEYFSETQRNKGNFPGRFSGRQFSNSRSEMNVSTLELGDSALYLCASSVYGTQNTQYFGPGTRLTVL.

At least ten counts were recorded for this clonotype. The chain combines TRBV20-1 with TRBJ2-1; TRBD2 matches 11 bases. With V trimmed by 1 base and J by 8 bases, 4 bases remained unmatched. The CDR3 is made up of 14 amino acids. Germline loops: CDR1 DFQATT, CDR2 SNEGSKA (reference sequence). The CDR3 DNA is TGCAGTGCTAGAGCTAGCGGGGGGTTGTATGAGCAGTTCTTC. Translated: CSARASGGLYEQFF.

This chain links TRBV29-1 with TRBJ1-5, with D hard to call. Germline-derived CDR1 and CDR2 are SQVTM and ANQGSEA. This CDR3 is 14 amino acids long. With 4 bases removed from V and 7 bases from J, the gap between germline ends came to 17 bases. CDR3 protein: CSVAVFGSGQPQHF. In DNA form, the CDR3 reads TGCAGCGTTGCGGTTTTCGGGTCCGGACAGCCCCAGCATTTT.

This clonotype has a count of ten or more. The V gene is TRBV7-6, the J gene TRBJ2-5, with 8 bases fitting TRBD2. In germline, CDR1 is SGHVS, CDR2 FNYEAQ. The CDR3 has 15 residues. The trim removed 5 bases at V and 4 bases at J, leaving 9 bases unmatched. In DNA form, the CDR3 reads TGTGCCAGCAGCCCCCTCCGGGGGGGAGGAGAGACCCAGTACTTC. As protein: CASSPLRGGGETQYF.

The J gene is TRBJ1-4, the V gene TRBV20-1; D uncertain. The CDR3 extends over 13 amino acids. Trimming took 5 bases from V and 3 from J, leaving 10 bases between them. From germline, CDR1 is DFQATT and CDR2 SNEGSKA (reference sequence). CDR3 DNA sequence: TGCAGTGCTTGGCTCGGGGCTAATGAAAAACTGTTTTTT. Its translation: CSAWLGANEKLFF.

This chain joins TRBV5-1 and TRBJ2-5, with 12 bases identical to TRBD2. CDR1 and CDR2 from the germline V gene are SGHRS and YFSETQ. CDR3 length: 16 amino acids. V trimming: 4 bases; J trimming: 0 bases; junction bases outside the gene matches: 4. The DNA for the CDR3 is TGCGCCAGCAGCCCAACTAGCGGGAGGTACCAAGAGACCCAGTACTTC. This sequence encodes CASSPTSGRYQETQYF.

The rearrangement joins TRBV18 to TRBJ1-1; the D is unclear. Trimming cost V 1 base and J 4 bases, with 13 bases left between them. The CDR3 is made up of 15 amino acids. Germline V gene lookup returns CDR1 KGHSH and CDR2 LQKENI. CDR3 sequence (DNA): TGTGCCAGCTCACCACGGAACCTCGGGAGCACTGAAGCTTTCTTT. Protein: CASSPRNLGSTEAFF.

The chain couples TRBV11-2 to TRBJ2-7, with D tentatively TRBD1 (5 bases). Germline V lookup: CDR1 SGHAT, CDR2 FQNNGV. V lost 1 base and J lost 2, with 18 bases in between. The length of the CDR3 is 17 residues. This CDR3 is CASSLVSGSISPYEQYV. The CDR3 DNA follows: TGTGCCAGCAGCTTAGTTTCAGGGTCGATTAGCCCCTACGAGCAGTACGTC.

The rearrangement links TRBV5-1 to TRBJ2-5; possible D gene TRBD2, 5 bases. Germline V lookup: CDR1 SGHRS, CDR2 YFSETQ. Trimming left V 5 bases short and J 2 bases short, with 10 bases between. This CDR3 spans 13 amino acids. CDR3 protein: CASRPGVQETQYF. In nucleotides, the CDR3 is TGCGCCAGCAGGCCCGGGGTACAAGAGACCCAGTACTTC.

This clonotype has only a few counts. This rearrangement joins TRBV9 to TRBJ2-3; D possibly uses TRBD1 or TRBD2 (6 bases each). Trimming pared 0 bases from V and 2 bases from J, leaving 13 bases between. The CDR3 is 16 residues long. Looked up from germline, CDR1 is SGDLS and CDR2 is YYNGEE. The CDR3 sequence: CASSVGPGAITDTQYF. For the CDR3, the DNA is TGTGCCAGCAGCGTAGGTCCGGGGGCAATCACAGATACGCAGTATTTT.

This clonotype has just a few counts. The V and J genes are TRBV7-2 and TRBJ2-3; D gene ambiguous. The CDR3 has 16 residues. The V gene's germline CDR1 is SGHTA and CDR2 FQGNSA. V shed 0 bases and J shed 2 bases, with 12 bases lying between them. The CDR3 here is CASSLAKPLPTDTQYF. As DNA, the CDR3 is TGTGCCAGCAGCTTAGCGAAGCCCCTCCCCACAGATACGCAGTATTTT.